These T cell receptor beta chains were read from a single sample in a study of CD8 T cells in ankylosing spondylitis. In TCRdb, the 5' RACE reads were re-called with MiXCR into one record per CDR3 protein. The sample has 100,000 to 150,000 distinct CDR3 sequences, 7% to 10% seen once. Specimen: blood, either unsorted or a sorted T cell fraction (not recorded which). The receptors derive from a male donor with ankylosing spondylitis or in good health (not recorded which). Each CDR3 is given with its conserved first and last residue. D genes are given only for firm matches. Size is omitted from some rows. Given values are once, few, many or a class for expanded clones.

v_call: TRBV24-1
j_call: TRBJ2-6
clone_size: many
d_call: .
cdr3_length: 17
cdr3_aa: CATEFRGPYSGANVLTF
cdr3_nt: TGTGCCACCGAGTTCAGGGGACCCTACTCTGGGGCCAACGTCCTGACTTTC

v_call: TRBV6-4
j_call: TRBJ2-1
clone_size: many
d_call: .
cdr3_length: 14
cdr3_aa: CASSSSLRASEQFF
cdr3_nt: TGTGCCAGCAGTTCCTCTCTTAGGGCCTCTGAGCAGTTCTTC

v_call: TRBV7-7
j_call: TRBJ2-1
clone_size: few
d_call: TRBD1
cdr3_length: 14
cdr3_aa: CASSPRTGDNEQFF
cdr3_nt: TGTGCCAGCAGCCCTCGGACAGGGGACAATGAGCAGTTCTTC

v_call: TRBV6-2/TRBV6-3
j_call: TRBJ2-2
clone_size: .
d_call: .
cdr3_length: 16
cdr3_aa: CASSFRGHLNTGELFF
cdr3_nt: TGTGCCAGCAGTTTTCGAGGACACCTAAACACCGGGGAGCTGTTTTTT

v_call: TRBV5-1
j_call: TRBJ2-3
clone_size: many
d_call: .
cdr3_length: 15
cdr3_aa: CASSLSQWGADTQYF
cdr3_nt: TGCGCCAGCAGCTTGTCCCAATGGGGCGCAGATACGCAGTATTTT

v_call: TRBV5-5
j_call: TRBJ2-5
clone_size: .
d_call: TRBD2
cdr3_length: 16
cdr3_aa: CASSGIAGSSGETQYF
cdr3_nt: TGTGCCAGCAGCGGAATAGCGGGGAGCTCGGGGGAGACCCAGTACTTC

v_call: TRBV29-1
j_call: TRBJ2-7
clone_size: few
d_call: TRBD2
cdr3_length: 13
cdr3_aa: CSVELASGYEQYF
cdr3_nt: TGCAGCGTTGAATTGGCTAGCGGCTACGAGCAGTACTTC

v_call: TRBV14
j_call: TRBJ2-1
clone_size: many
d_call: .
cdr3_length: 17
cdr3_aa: CASSQDVSSPYRNEQFF
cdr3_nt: TGTGCCAGCAGCCAAGATGTATCTAGCCCTTACCGCAATGAGCAGTTCTTC

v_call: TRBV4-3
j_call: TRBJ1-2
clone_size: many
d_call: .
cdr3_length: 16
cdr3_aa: CASSQDIGGRNYGYTF
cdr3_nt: TGCGCCAGCAGCCAAGATATTGGGGGCAGGAACTATGGCTACACCTTC

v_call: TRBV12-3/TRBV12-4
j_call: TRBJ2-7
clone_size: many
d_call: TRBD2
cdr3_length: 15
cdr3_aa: CASSSRTSGTYEQYF
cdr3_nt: TGTGCCAGCAGTTCCCGGACTAGCGGGACCTACGAGCAGTACTTC

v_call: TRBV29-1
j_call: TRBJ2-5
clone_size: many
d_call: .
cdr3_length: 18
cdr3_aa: CSVEDPWGLAEKKETQYF
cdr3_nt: TGCAGCGTTGAAGATCCTTGGGGGCTAGCGGAAAAAAAAGAGACCCAGTACTTC

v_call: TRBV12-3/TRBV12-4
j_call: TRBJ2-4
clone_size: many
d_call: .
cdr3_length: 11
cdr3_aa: CASSSLAAKYF
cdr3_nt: TGTGCCAGCAGTTCTTTAGCGGCTAAGTACTTC

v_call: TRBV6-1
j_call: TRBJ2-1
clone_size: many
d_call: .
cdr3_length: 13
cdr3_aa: CASAGYRGGEQFF
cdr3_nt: TGTGCCAGCGCGGGCTACAGGGGAGGTGAGCAGTTCTTC

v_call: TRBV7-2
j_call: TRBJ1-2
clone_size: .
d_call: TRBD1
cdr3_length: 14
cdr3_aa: CASSLVTGAYGYTF
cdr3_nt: TGTGCCAGCAGCTTAGTGACAGGGGCCTATGGCTACACCTTC

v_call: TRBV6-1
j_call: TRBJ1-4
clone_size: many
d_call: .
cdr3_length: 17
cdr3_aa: CASSEGALPQGGEKLFF
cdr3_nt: TGTGCCAGCAGTGAAGGGGCTCTTCCCCAGGGAGGTGAAAAACTGTTTTTT

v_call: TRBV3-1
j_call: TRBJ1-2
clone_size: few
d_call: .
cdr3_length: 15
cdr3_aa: CASSQDLRGLYGYTF
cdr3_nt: TGTGCCAGCAGCCAAGATCTTCGCGGTCTTTATGGCTACACCTTC

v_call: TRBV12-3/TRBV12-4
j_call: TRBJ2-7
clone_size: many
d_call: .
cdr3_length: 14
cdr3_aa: CASSWRTGQFEQYF
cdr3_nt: TGTGCCAGCAGTTGGAGAACCGGACAGTTCGAGCAGTACTTC

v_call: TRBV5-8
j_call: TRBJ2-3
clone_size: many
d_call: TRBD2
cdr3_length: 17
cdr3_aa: CASSLAGTSGSTDTQYF
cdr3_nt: TGTGCCAGCAGCTTGGCCGGGACTAGCGGGAGTACAGATACGCAGTATTTT

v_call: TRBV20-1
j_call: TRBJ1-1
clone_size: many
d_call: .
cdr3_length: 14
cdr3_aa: CSAPRFRGPSEAFF
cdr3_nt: TGCAGTGCCCCCCGTTTTCGGGGCCCGTCTGAAGCTTTCTTT

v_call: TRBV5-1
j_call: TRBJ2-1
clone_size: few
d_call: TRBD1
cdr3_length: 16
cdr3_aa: CASSFGQASSYNEQFF
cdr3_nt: TGCGCCAGCAGCTTTGGACAGGCGAGCTCCTACAATGAGCAGTTCTTC

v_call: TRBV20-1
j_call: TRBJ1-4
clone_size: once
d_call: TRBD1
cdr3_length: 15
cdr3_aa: CSARVPGGASEKLFF
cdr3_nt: TGCAGTGCTAGAGTACCAGGGGGCGCCTCTGAAAAACTGTTTTTT

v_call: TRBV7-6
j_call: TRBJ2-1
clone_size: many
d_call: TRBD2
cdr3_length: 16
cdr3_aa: CASSRSGRAAYNEQFF
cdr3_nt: TGTGCCAGCAGTCGAAGCGGGAGGGCCGCCTACAATGAGCAGTTCTTC

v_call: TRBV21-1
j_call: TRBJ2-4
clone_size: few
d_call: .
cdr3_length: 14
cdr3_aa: CASSRSLAKNIQYF
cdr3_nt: TGTGCCAGCAGCAGATCTTTAGCCAAAAACATTCAGTACTTC

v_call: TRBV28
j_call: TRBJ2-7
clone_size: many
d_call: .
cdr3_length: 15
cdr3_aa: CASRLGPSRYYEQYF
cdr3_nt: TGTGCCAGCAGACTAGGCCCGTCCCGGTACTACGAGCAGTACTTC

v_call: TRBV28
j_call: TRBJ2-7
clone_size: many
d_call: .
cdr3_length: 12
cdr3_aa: CASSLTSFEQYF
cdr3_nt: TGTGCCAGCAGTTTAACCAGCTTCGAGCAGTACTTC

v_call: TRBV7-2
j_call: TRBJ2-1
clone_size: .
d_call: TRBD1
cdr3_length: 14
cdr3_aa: CASSPGQVGHEQFF
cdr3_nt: TGTGCCAGCAGCCCGGGACAGGTGGGGCATGAGCAGTTCTTC

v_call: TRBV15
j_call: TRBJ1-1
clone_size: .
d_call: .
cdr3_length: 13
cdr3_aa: CATSRAGGTEAFF
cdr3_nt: TGTGCCACCAGCAGAGCGGGGGGCACTGAAGCTTTCTTT

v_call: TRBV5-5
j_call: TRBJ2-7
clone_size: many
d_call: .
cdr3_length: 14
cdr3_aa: CASSSGPTTYEQYF
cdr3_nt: TGTGCCAGCAGTTCAGGACCAACTACCTACGAGCAGTACTTC

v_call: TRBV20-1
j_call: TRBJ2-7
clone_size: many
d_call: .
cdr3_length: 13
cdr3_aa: CSAPSPASYEQYF
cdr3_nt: TGCAGTGCCCCAAGTCCAGCCTCCTACGAGCAGTACTTC

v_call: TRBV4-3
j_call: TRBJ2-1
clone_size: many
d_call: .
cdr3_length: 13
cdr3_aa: CASSQGLARQPVF
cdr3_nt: TGCGCCAGCAGCCAAGGATTAGCGAGGCAACCGGTCTTC

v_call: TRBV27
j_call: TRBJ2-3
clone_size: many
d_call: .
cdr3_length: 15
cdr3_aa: CASSRRNLSKDTQYF
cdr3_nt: TGTGCCAGCAGTCGCCGGAACCTCAGTAAAGATACGCAGTATTTT

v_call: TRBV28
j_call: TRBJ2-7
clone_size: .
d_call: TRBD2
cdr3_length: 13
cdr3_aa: CASSFGGSHEQYF
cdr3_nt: TGTGCCAGCAGTTTCGGCGGGAGCCACGAGCAGTACTTC

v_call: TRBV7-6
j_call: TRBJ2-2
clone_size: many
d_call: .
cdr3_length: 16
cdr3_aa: CASTKPRHRNTGELFF
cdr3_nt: TGTGCCAGCACCAAACCCCGCCACCGGAACACCGGGGAGCTGTTTTTT

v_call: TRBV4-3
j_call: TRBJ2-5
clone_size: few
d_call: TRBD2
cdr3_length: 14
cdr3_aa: CASSQVASGPPQYF
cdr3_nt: TGCGCCAGCAGCCAAGTTGCTAGCGGACCCCCCCAGTACTTC

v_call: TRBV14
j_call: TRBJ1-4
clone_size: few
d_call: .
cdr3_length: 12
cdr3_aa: CASSQTGAKLFF
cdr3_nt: TGTGCCAGCAGCCAGACGGGGGCAAAACTGTTTTTT

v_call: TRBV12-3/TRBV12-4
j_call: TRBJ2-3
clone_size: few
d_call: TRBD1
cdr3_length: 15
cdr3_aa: CASSTLTGPADTQYF
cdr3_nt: TGTGCCAGCAGTACCCTGACAGGGCCCGCAGATACGCAGTATTTT

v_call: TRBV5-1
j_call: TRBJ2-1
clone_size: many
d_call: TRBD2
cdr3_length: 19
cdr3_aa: CASSSNGLAGGPRDNEQFF
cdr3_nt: TGCGCCAGCAGCAGCAATGGACTAGCGGGAGGGCCTCGAGATAATGAGCAGTTCTTC

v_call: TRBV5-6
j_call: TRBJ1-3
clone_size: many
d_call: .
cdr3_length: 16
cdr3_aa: CASSSLAYPSGNTIYF
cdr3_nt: TGTGCCAGCAGCTCTTTAGCTTATCCCTCTGGAAACACCATATATTTT

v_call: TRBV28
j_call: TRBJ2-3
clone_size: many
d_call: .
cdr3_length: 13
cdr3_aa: CASSLLGPDTQYF
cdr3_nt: TGTGCCAGCAGCCTACTAGGGCCAGATACGCAGTATTTT

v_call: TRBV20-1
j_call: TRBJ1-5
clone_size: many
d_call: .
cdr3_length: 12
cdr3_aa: CSASVSNQPQHF
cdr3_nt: TGCAGTGCTAGTGTGAGCAATCAGCCCCAGCATTTT

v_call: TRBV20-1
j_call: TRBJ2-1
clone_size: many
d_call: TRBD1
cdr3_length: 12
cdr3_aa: CSASPDRDEQFF
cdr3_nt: TGCAGTGCTAGTCCCGACAGGGATGAGCAGTTCTTC

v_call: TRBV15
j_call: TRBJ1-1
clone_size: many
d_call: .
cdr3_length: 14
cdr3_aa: CATSKKGVNTEAFF
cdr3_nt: TGTGCCACCAGCAAGAAGGGAGTGAACACTGAAGCTTTCTTT

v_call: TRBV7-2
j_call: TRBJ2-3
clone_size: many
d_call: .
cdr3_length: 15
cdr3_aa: CASSMDPFLTDTQYF
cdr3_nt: TGTGCCAGCAGCATGGACCCCTTTCTGACAGATACGCAGTATTTT

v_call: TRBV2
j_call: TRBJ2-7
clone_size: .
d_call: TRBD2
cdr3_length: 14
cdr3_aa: CASRGLAGAYEQYF
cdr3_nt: TGTGCCAGCAGGGGACTAGCGGGAGCCTACGAGCAGTACTTC